What follows is one T cell receptor beta chain and its context. Its specificity is not known. The CDR3 contains 17 residues. V shed 6 bases, J shed 2 bases, and the junction held 13 bases outside the gene matches. The V gene's germline CDR1 is LGHDT and CDR2 YNNKEL (reference sequence). The data belong to a study of T cell responses to AZD1222 COVID-19 vaccine. On the study more broadly: Second doses that came at about 4 or about 12 weeks were put together.

Data came from immunoSEQ multiplex PCR; TCRdb stores just in-frame clones and leaves some out. The sample lists some 94,000 clones, over 85% occurring once. Study-wide findings and caveats: Just five to seven AZD1222 recipients tested seropositive at baseline. Spike regions recognized by vaccine-associated CD4 TCRs spanned the protein, led by 160-218 and 743-854. Females outnumbered males among donors, who were mostly white British; clonal diversity was possibly underestimated.

This clonotype originated in an adult in good health. This sequence joins TRBV3-1 (or the pseudogene TRBV3-2) and TRBJ2-3, with 8 bases aligning to TRBD2. Source: peripheral blood, taken on day 0 of AZD1222 vaccination. The CDR3 region has the DNA TGTGCCAGCAGGGAAGGGGCGGGGGGCGCCCTCACAGATACGCAGTATTTT. The encoded protein is CASREGAGGALTDTQYF.